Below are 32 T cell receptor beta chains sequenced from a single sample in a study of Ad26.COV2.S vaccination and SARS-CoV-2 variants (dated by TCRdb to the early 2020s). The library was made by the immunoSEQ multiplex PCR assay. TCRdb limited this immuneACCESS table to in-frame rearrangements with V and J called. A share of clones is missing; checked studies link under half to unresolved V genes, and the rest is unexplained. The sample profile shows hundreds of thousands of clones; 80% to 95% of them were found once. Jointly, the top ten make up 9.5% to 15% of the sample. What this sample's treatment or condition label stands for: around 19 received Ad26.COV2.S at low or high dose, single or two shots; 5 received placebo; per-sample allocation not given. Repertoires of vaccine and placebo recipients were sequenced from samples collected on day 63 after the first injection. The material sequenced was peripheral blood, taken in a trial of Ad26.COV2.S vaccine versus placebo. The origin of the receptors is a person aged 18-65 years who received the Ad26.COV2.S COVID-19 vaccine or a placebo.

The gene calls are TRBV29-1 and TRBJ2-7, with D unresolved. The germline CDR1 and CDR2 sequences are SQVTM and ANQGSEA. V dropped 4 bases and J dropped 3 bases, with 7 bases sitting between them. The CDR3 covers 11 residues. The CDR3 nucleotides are TGCAGCGTTGTTGGCAGCTACGAGCAGTACTTC. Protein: CSVVGSYEQYF.

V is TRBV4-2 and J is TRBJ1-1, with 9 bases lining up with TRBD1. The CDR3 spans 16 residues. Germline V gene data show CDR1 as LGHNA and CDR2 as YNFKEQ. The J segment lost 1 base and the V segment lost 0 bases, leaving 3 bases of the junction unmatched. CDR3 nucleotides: TGTGCCAGCAGCCAAGAAACGGGACAGGGGAACACTGAAGCTTTCTTT. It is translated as CASSQETGQGNTEAFF.

CDR3 DNA sequence: TGTGCCAGCAGCCCGGGACAGGGATCAGCCGGGGAGCTGTTTTTT. This encodes CASSPGQGSAGELFF. This rearrangement joins TRBV11-3 to TRBJ2-2; TRBD1 matches at 9 bases. CDR1 SGHNT and CDR2 YENEEA come from the germline V gene. The CDR3 covers 15 residues. V lost 5 bases and J lost 6; bases outside the gene matches: 7. The full variable domain, in which reference TRBV11-3 and TRBJ2-2 provide the parts outside the CDR3, is EAGVVQSPRYKIIEKKQPVAFWCNPISGHNTLYWYLQNLGQGPELLIRYENEEAVDDSQLPKDRFSAERLKGVDSTLKIQPAELGDSAVYLCASSPGQGSAGELFFGEGSRLTVL.

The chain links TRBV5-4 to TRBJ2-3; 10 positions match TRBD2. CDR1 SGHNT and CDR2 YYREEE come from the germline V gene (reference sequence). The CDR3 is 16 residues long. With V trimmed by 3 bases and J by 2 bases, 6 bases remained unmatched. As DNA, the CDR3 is TGTGCCAGCAGCTGGGGAGCGGGAGGGCCCACAGATACGCAGTATTTT. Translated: CASSWGAGGPTDTQYF.

CDR3 nucleotide sequence: TGTGCCAGCAGCTTATCTGGTTATAGCAATCAGCCCCAGCATTTT. It codes for CASSLSGYSNQPQHF. The genes are TRBV7-9 and TRBJ1-5; D remains unclear. The ends were cut back, 2 bases at V and 0 bases at J, with 8 bases in the middle. The CDR3 contains 15 residues. Per germline, CDR1 SEHNR and CDR2 FQNEAQ (reference sequence).

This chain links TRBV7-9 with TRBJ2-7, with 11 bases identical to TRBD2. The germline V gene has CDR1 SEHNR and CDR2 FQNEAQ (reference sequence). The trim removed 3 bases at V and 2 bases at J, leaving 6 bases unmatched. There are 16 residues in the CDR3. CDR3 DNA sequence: TGTGCCAGCAGCTTGCTAGCGGGAGGAGGAACCTACGAGCAGTACTTC. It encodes CASSLLAGGGTYEQYF.

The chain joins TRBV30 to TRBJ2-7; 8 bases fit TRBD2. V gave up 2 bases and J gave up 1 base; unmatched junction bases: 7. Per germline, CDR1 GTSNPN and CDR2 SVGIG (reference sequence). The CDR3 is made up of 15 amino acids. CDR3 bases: TGTGCCTGGAGTCAAGCCGGGACTAGATCCTACGAGCAGTACTTC. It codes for CAWSQAGTRSYEQYF.

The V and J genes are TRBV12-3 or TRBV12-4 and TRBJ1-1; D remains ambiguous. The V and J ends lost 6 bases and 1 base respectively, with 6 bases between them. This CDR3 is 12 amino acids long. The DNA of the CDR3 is TGTGCCAGCAGCGCGGGGAACACTGAAGCTTTCTTT. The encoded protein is CASSAGNTEAFF.

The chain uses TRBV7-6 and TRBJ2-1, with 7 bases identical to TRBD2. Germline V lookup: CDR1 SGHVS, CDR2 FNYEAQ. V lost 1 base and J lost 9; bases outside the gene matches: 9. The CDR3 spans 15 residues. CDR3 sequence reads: CASSLVFAGAPEQFF. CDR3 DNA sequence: TGTGCCAGCAGCTTAGTGTTTGCGGGAGCCCCTGAGCAGTTCTTC.

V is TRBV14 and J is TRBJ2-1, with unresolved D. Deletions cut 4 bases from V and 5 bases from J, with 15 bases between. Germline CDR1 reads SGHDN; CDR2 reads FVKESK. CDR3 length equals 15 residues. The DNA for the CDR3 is TGTGCCAGCAGCCCCCGGGTGGGTGGAAACAATGAGCAGTTCTTC. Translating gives CASSPRVGGNNEQFF. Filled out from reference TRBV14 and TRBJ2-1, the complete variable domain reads EAGVTQFPSHSVIEKGQTVTLRCDPISGHDNLYWYRRVMGKEIKFLLHFVKESKQDESGMPNNRFLAERTGGTYSTLKVQPAELEDSGVYFCASSPRVGGNNEQFFGPGTRLTVL.

CDR3 bases: TGTGCCAGCAGTTTAAACAGTAACTATGGCTACACCTTC. Protein: CASSLNSNYGYTF. The rearrangement links TRBV27 to TRBJ1-2; D is uncertain. Looked up from germline, CDR1 is MNHEY and CDR2 is SMNVEV (reference sequence). V lost 2 bases, J lost 1 base, and 5 bases lay in between. The CDR3 is 13 amino acids.

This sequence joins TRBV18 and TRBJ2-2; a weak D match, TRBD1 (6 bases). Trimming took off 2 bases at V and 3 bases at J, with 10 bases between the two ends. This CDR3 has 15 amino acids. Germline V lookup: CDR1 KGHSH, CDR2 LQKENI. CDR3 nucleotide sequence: TGTGCCAGCTCACCAGGTGGGACACACACCGGGGAGCTGTTTTTT. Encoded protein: CASSPGGTHTGELFF.

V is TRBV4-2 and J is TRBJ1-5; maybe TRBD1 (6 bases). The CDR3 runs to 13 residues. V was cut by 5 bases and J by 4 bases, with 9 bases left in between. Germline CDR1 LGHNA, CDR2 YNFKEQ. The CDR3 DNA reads TGTGCCAGCAGCGACCAGGGGAATCAGCCCCAGCATTTT. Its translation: CASSDQGNQPQHF.

This CDR3 is CASSLQGLAGGPDNEQFF. Here the CDR3 DNA reads TGTGCCAGCAGCCTACAGGGACTAGCGGGAGGGCCGGACAATGAGCAGTTCTTC. V is TRBV7-8 and J is TRBJ2-1, with TRBD2 matching 16 bases. V was pared by 5 bases and J by 5 bases, with 9 bases of the junction left unmatched. Germline CDR1 and CDR2: SGHVS and FQNEAQ. The CDR3 totals 18 residues.

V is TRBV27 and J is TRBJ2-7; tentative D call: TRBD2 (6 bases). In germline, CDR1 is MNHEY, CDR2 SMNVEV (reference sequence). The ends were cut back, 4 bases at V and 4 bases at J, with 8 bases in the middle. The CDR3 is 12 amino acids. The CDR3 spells CASSSRGYEQYF. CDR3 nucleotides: TGTGCCAGCAGTTCCCGGGGGTACGAGCAGTACTTC.

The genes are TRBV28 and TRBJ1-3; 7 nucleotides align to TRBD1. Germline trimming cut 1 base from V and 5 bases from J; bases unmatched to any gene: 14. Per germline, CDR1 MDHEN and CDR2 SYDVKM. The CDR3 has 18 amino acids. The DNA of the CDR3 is TGTGCCAGCAGTTTATCCGCGGCCCGACAGGGCTTAAGAAACACCATATATTTT. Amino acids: CASSLSAARQGLRNTIYF.

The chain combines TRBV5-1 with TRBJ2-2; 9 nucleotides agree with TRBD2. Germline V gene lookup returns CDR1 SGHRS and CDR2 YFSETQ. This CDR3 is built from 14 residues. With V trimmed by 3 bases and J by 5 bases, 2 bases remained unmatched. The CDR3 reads CASSSSGITGELFF. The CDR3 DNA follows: TGCGCCAGCAGCTCTAGCGGGATTACCGGGGAGCTGTTTTTT.

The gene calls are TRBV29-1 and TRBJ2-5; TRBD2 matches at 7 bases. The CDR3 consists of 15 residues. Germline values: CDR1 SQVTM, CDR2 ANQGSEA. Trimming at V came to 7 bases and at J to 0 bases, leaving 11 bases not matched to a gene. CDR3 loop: CSGTGRGGDQETQYF. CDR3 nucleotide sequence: TGCAGCGGGACCGGACGGGGAGGGGACCAAGAGACCCAGTACTTC.

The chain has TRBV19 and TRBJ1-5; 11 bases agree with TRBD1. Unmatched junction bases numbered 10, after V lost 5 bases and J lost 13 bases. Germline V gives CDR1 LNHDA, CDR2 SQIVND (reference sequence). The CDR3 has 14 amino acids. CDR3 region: CASSQGTGGVRQHF. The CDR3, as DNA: TGTGCCAGTAGTCAGGGGACAGGGGGTGTTCGACAGCATTTT.

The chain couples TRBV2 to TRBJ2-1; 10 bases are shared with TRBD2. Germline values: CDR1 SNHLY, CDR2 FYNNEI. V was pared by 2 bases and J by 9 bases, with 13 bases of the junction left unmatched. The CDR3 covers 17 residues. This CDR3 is CASSENSPSGRAGEQFF. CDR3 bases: TGTGCCAGCAGTGAAAACTCCCCCAGCGGGAGGGCCGGTGAGCAGTTCTTC.

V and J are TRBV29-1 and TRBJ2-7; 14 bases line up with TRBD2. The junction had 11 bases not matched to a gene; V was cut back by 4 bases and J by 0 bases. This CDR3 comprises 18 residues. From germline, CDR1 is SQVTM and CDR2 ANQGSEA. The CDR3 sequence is CSVAGGLAGGTFSYEQYF. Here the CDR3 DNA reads TGCAGCGTTGCGGGCGGACTAGCGGGAGGAACTTTCTCCTACGAGCAGTACTTC.

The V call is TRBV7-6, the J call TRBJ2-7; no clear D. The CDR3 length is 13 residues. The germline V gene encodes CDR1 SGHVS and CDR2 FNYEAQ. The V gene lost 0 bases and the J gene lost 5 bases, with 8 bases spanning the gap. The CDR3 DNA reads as TGTGCCAGCAGCTTAGCGCCTGTAAACGAGCAGTACTTC. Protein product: CASSLAPVNEQYF.

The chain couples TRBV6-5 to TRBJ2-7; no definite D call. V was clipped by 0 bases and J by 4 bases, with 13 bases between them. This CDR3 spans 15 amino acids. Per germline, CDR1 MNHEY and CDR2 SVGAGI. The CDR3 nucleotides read TGTGCCAGCAGTTACTCGTTCCGGAAAGTTTACGAGCAGTACTTC. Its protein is CASSYSFRKVYEQYF.

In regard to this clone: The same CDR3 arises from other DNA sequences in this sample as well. CDR3 sequence reads: CATSRDRGRNQPQHF. The CDR3 DNA reads as TGTGCCACCAGCAGAGACAGGGGGAGAAATCAGCCCCAGCATTTT. The chain joins TRBV15 to TRBJ1-5, with 7 nucleotides matching TRBD1. CDR1 and CDR2 (germline): LNHNV, YYDKDF (reference sequence). With V trimmed by 0 bases and J by 4 bases, 3 bases remained unmatched. CDR3 size: 15 residues.

The CDR3 sequence: CATTHGDEQFF. The CDR3 DNA reads TGTGCCACCACACACGGGGATGAGCAGTTCTTC. The chain couples TRBV6-5 to TRBJ2-1; D is possibly TRBD2 (5 bases). Deletions cut 10 bases from V and 8 bases from J, with 12 bases between. Germline CDR1 reads MNHEY; CDR2 reads SVGAGI. The CDR3 runs 11 residues.

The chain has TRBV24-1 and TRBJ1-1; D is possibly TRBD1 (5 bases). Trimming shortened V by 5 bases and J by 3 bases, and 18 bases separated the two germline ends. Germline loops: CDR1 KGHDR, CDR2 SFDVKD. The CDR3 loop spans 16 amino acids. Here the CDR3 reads CATSVGDGLPDTEAFF. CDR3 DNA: TGTGCCACCAGTGTAGGGGACGGTCTACCTGACACTGAAGCTTTCTTT.

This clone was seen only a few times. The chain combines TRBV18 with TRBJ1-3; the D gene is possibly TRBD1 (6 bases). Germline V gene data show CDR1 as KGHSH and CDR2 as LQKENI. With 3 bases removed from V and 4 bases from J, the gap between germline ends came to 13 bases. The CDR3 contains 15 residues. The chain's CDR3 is CASSPSTGRGNTIYF. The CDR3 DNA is TGTGCCAGCTCACCTTCGACAGGACGAGGAAACACCATATATTTT.

The CDR3 loop reads CASSNGGEETQYF. The CDR3 coding sequence is TGTGCCAGCAGCAACGGGGGAGAAGAGACCCAGTACTTC. The chain carries TRBV7-3 and TRBJ2-5; TRBD2 is a possible D gene (6 bases). The V gene's germline CDR1 is SGHTA and CDR2 FQGTGA. The CDR3 length is 13 residues. Deletions cut 5 bases from V and 3 bases from J, with 10 bases between. The full variable domain, with the rest looked up from reference TRBV7-3 and TRBJ2-5, is GAGVSQTPSNKVTEKGKYVELRCDPISGHTALYWYRQSLGQGPEFLIYFQGTGAADDSGLPNDRFFAVRPEGSVSTLKIQRTERGDSAVYLCASSNGGEETQYFGPGTRLLVL.

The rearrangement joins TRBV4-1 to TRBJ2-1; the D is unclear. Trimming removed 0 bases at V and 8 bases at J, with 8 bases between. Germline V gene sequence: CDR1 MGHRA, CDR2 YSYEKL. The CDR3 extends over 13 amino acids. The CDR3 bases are TGCGCCAGCAGCCAAGATCACCAGGATGAGCAGTTCTTC. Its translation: CASSQDHQDEQFF.

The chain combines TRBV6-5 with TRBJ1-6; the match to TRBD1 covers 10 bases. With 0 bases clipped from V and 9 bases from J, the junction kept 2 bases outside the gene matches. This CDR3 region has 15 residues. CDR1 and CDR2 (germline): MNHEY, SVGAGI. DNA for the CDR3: TGTGCCAGCAGTTACTCACGACAGGGGGCTTCACCCCTCCACTTT. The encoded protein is CASSYSRQGASPLHF.

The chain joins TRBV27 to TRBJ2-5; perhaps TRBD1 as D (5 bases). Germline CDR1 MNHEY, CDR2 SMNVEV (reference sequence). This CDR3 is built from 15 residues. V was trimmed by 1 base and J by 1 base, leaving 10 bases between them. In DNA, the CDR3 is TGTGCCAGCAGTTTATTGGGGCCTAGCCAAGAGACCCAGTACTTC. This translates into CASSLLGPSQETQYF.

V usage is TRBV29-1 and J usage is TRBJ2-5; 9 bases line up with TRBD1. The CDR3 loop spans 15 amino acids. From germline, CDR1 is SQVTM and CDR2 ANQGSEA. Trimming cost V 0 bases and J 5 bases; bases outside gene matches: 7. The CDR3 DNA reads TGCAGCGTTGAAGATAACAGGGGGCGCTCGGAGACCCAGTACTTC. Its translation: CSVEDNRGRSETQYF.